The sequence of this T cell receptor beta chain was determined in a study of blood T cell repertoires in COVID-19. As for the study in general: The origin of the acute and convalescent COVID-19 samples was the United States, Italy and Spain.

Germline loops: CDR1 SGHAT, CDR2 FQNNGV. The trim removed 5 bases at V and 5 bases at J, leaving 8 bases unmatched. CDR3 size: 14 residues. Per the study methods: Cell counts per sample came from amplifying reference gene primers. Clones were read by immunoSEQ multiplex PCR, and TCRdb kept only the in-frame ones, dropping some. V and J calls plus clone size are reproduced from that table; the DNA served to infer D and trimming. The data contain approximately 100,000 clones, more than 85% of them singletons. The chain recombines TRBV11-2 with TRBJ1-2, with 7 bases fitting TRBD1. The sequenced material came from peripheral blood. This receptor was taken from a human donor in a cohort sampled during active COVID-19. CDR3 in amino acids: CASSPHRDSYGYTF. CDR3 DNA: TGTGCCAGCAGCCCACACCGGGACAGTTATGGCTACACCTTC.